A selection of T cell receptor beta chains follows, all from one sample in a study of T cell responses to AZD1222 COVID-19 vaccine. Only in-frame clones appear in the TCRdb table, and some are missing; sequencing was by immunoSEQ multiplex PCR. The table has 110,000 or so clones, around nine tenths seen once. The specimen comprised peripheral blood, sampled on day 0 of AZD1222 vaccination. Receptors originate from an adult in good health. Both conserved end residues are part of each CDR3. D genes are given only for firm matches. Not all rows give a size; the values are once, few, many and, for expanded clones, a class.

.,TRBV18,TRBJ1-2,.,TGTGCCAGCTCGCTGGGGCTTGACTATGGCTACACCTTC,CASSLGLDYGYTF
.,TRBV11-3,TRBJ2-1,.,TGTGCCAGCAGCTTAGGGTCGCTCAATGAGCAGTTCTTC,CASSLGSLNEQFF
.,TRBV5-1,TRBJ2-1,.,TGCGCCAGCAGCCTCGCTGGGGGTAATGAGCAGTTCTTC,CASSLAGGNEQFF
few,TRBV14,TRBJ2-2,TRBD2,TGTGCCAGCAGTCTCCTCCGGGGGGCCGGGGAGCTGTTTTTT,CASSLLRGAGELFF
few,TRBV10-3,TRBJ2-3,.,TGTGCCATCAGCCAGGAAAGGACGCAGTATTTT,CAISQERTQYF
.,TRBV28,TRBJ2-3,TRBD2,TGTGCCAGCAGTTTGGCGGGGGTCACAGATACGCAGTATTTT,CASSLAGVTDTQYF
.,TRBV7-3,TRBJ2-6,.,TGTGCCAGCAGGCCCTCTGGGGCCAACGTCCTGACTTTC,CASRPSGANVLTF
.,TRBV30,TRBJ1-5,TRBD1,TGTGCCTGGAGTGCAACAGGGGATGGGCAGCCCCAGCATTTT,CAWSATGDGQPQHF
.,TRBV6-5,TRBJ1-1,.,TGTGCCAGCAGTTTACAGGGGAACACTGAAGCTTTCTTT,CASSLQGNTEAFF
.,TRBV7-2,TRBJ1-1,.,TGTGCCAGCAGCTTACTCGGTCTTGACACTGAAGCTTTCTTT,CASSLLGLDTEAFF
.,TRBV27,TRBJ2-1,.,TGTGCCAGCACCAGAGGGGGCGGGAGTAGGTACAATGAGCAGTTCTTC,CASTRGGGSRYNEQFF
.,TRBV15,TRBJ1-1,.,TGTGCCACCAGCAGAGACAGGGGCGAAGGTGAAGCTTTCTTT,CATSRDRGEGEAFF
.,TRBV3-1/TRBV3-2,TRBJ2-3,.,TGTGCCAGCAGCCTCACACCCGGAGGTTCAGATACGCAGTATTTT,CASSLTPGGSDTQYF
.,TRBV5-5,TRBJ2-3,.,TGTGCCAGCAGCGGGGACACAGATACGCAGTATTTT,CASSGDTDTQYF
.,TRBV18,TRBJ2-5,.,TGTGCCAGCTCAAGTCTAGCACAAGAGACCCAGTACTTC,CASSSLAQETQYF
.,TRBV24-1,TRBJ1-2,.,TGTGCCACCAGTGACCCCGGGACACCCGGTCGGTATGGCTACACCTTC,CATSDPGTPGRYGYTF
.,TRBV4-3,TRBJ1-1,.,TGCGCCAGCAGCCGGGCAGTGAACACTGAAGCTTTCTTT,CASSRAVNTEAFF
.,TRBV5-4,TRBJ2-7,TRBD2,TGTGCCAGCAGCTTGGTGCCTAGCGGGCCATACGAGCAGTACTTC,CASSLVPSGPYEQYF
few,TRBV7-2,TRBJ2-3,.,TGTGCCAGCAGCCCACCTTCCCCAACGCAGTATTTT,CASSPPSPTQYF
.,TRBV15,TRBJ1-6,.,TGTGCCACCAGCAGAGATCCCTCTTGGTCCTATAATTCACCCCTCCACTTT,CATSRDPSWSYNSPLHF
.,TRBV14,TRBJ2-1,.,TGTGCCAGCAGTCAGCAGATGAGCTCCTACAATGAGCAGTTCTTC,CASSQQMSSYNEQFF
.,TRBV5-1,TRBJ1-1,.,TGCGCCAGCAGCTTCTTAGGGGATACTGAAGCTTTCTTT,CASSFLGDTEAFF
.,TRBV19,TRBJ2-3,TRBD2,TGTGCCAGTAGTATAGTTGGCGGGAGTGAGGATACGCAGTATTTT,CASSIVGGSEDTQYF
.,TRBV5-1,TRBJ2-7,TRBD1,TGCGCCAGCAGCTCGGGACAGGTAGGGACCTACGAGCAGTACTTC,CASSSGQVGTYEQYF
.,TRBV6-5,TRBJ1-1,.,TGTGCCAGCAGCCTCCAAGGGGCCACTGAAGCTTTCTTT,CASSLQGATEAFF
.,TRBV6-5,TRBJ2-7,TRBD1,TGTGCCAGCAGTTACTCGAAGGGGGCCGTCCACGAGCAGTACTTC,CASSYSKGAVHEQYF
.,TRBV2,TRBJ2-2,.,TGTGCCAGCAGTGAGACGCGGGGAACCGGGGAGCTGTTTTTT,CASSETRGTGELFF
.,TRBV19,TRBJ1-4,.,TGTGCCAGTAGTATCTCGCAGCTAAATGAAAAACTGTTTTTT,CASSISQLNEKLFF
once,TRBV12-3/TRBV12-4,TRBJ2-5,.,TGTGCCAGCAGTTTTAGGGAATGGGGGTCCCAGTACTTC,CASSFREWGSQYF
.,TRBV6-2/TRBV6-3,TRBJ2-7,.,TGTGCCAGCAGCCTGGGAGCGGTCCGTACCTACGAGCAGTACTTC,CASSLGAVRTYEQYF
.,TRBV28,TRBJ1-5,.,TGTGCCAGCAGTTGGGGGGCTCAGCCCCAGCATTTT,CASSWGAQPQHF
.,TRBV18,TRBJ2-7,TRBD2,TGTGCCAGCTCACCACTCCCCCAAGCGGGAGCAACCTACGAGCAGTACTTC,CASSPLPQAGATYEQYF
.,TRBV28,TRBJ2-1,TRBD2,TGTGCCAGCAGGGCACTAGCGGTGCAGGGTGAGCAGTTCTTC,CASRALAVQGEQFF
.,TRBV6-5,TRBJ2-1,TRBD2,TGTGCCAGCAGTTACCGCCCTCTAGCGGGGTACAATGAGCAGTTCTTC,CASSYRPLAGYNEQFF
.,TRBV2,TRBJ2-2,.,TGTGCCAGCAGTGAAGCTTTGGTTTCCACCGGGGAGCTGTTTTTT,CASSEALVSTGELFF
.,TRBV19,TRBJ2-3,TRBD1,TGTGCCAGTAGTTCGGCGACAGGGGTCCGAGCAGATACGCAGTATTTT,CASSSATGVRADTQYF
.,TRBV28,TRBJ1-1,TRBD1,TGTGCCACCCGTGGACAGGGGGGCCCTGAAGCTTTCTTT,CATRGQGGPEAFF
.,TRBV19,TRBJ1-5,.,TGTGCCAGTAGTAAGAGTCCTGGCAGCAATCAGCCCCAGCATTTT,CASSKSPGSNQPQHF
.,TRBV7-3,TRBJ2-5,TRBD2,TGTGCCAGCAGCTCCGCCCCGGGACTAGCGTTAGAGACCCAGTACTTC,CASSSAPGLALETQYF
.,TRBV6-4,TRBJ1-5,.,TGTGCCAGCAGCCAGGGAAGCAATCAGCCCCAGCATTTT,CASSQGSNQPQHF
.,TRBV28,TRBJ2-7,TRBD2,TGTGCCAGCAGCGGAACTAGCGGATCCTACGAGCAGTACTTC,CASSGTSGSYEQYF
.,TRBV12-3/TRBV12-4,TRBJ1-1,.,TGTGCCAGCAGTTTCTTCCTTGACACTGAAGCTTTCTTT,CASSFFLDTEAFF
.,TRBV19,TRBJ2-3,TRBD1,TGTGCCAGTAGGGACAGGGGCGCTTCTAGCACAGATACGCAGTATTTT,CASRDRGASSTDTQYF
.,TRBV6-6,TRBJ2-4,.,TGTGCCAGCAGTTACTCGAGTAGGGGACAAAACATTCAGTACTTC,CASSYSSRGQNIQYF
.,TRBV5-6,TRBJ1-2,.,TGTGCCAGCACAACGGCGGGGCAGAACTATGGCTACACCTTC,CASTTAGQNYGYTF
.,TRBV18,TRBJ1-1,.,TGTGCCAGCTCACCACTACAGGGATCGAACACTGAAGCTTTCTTT,CASSPLQGSNTEAFF
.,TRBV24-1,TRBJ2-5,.,TGTGCCACCAGTGATTTCCGGACGACCAGAGAGACCCAGTACTTC,CATSDFRTTRETQYF
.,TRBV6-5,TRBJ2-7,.,TGTGCCAGCAGTTCCCCCTACGAGCAGTACTTC,CASSSPYEQYF
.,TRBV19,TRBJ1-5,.,TGTGCCAGTGGGGGAAAAGCGGGACAGCCCCAGCATTTT,CASGGKAGQPQHF
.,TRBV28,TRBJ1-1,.,TGTGCCAGCAGTACTGAGAAGGTGGAGAACACTGAAGCTTTCTTT,CASSTEKVENTEAFF
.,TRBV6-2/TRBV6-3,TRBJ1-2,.,TGTGCCAGCAGTTACACCGGTTGGACAAGATATGGCTACACCTTC,CASSYTGWTRYGYTF
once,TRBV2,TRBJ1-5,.,TGTGCCAGCATGGGCGGGTATAGCAATCAGCCCCAGCATTTT,CASMGGYSNQPQHF
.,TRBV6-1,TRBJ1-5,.,TGTGCCAGCAGTGAAGCAGGGGGTGGCAATCAGCCCCAGCATTTT,CASSEAGGGNQPQHF
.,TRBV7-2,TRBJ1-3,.,TGTGCCAGCAGCCTGGGCCCGGGAAACACCATATATTTT,CASSLGPGNTIYF
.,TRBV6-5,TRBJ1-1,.,TGTGCCAGCACCAGCCGCACTGAAGCTTTCTTT,CASTSRTEAFF
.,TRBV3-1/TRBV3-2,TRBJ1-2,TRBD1,TGTGCCAGCAGCCAGAGTCAGGGGGTCTATGGCTACACCTTC,CASSQSQGVYGYTF
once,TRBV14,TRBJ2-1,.,TGTGCCAGCAGCCAAGATTTTGGGGCAGGGAATGAGCAGTTCTTC,CASSQDFGAGNEQFF
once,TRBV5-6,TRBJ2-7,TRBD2,TGTGCCAGCAGCTTGTGGAGACTAGCGGTCTCCTACGAGCAGTACTTC,CASSLWRLAVSYEQYF